Given below is one T cell receptor (beta chain) in context. What it recognizes is unknown. This sample was included in a study of naive and memory T cell subsets. General study results and limits: Over 95% of naive TCR sequences appeared only once after error correction, unlike memory subsets.

Both TRBC1 and TRBC2 were covered by a beta constant-region primer of two equimolar oligonucleotides. Ligated cDNA was amplified by four rounds of PCR with nested alpha and beta constant-region primers and SP2. TCRdb used MiXCR to reprocess the UMI-ligation and nested PCR reads, holding one entry per CDR3 protein. This sample has just over 80,000 distinct CDR3 sequences; roughly 9.3% occur once, and the top ten carry 1.2%. The ends were cut back, 1 base at V and 10 bases at J, with 13 bases in the middle. The CDR3 is made up of 13 amino acids. Germline V gene data show CDR1 as SGHTA and CDR2 as FQGNSA. Four subsets defined by CD45RA and CD27 were sorted after CD3, CD4, CD8 and live/dead staining.

The chain carries TRBV7-2 and TRBJ1-1; D remains unclear. The clonotype was recovered from a human donor in good health. Sequencing used naive CD8+ T cells from blood. The DNA of the CDR3 is TGTGCCAGCAGCTTAGTCACCAAGACCCCAGCTTTCTTT. This translates into CASSLVTKTPAFF.